This T cell receptor beta chain stems from a study of shared clonotypes between healthy human individuals. For the study at large: The plates for each donor numbered three CD4 naive, three CD4 memory, two CD8 naive and one CD8 memory.

Study-level findings and limits: Clonotypes shared by all four donors outscored non-shared clonotypes in generation probability. The naive CD4 repertoires of a few donors were compared, and approximately 4.7% of clonotypes were shared.

To note about this clone: The antigen remains undetermined.

TCRdb's table, derived via immunoSEQ multiplex PCR, lists solely in-frame clones and lacks some. The sample consists of about 750,000 clones, over 90% of them appearing once. Germline-derived CDR1 and CDR2 are SGHDT and YYEEEE. The CDR3 is made up of 14 amino acids. The ends lost 5 bases at V and 1 base at J; junction bases unmatched: 4. Naive CD8 isolation took CD45RO-negative cells positively selected for CCR7 and excluded terminally differentiated effector memory CD45RA+ cells. Input material: naive CD8+ T cells sorted from blood. This clonotype was obtained from a man under 40 in good health. The rearrangement links TRBV5-6 to TRBJ2-7, with TRBD2 matching 9 bases. The CDR3 loop reads CASRPTSGSYEQYF. As DNA, the CDR3 is TGTGCCAGCAGACCTACTAGCGGGTCCTACGAGCAGTACTTC.